The TCR beta chain described here comes from a study of molecular identifiers for immune sequencing clone quantification. Study information: Replicate RNA from approximately 20,000 or 100,000 naive CD8 T cells formed five aliquots; four were sequenced. General study findings and limits: The study found clones above 20 RNA copies held over 97% of effector molecules and under 1% in naive cells.

This clonotype was observed a few times. The antigen is undetermined. Sorting recovered naive CD8 T cells on a CD8+CD4-CCR7+CD45RA+ profile. Per germline, CDR1 KGHSH and CDR2 LQKENI. This CDR3 has 14 residues. V was pared by 2 bases and J by 2 bases, with 10 bases between. Bulk TCR library preparation followed previously described methods with listed TCR primers. TCRdb reprocessed the PCR reads via MiXCR and lists one record per CDR3 protein. The data contain around 480,000 distinct CDR3 sequences, around 23% of them singletons. The chain carries TRBV18 and TRBJ2-7, with a possible D match to TRBD2 (6 bases). This clonotype was obtained from a human donor in good health. Some libraries in this study had Jurkat cell RNA spiked in. Sequenced: naive CD8+ T cells from blood, with Jurkat cell RNA spiked in. Subset denoted: FACS-sorted CD8+CD4-CCR7+CD45RA+ naive T cells. Here the CDR3 reads CASSPASVAYEQYF. The CDR3 DNA is TGTGCCAGCTCACCAGCTAGCGTCGCCTACGAGCAGTACTTC.